This is a list of T cell receptor beta chains from one sample in a study of T cell repertoires in cytomegalovirus infection. One entry per CDR3 protein results from TCRdb running MiXCR on the reads. The top ten clones hold approximately 26% of a sample with over 45,000 distinct CDR3 sequences, around 20% of them seen once. Their target antigens are unknown. The sample in question was CD8+ T cells from cultured PBMCs, obtained from culture after CMV antigen stimulation. The receptors come from a human donor in good health (CMV status not recorded). Some clones in this sample may be carry-over from other donors' samples. CDR3s include the opening cysteine and the closing phenylalanine or tryptophan. D genes are given only for firm matches. Only some rows state a clone size, as once, few, many or a class for expanded clones.

v_call	d_call	clone_size	j_call	cdr3_nt	cdr3_aa
TRBV27	TRBD1	NA	TRBJ2-7	TGTGCCAGCAGTCTCCGACAGGGAGTCGACGAGCAGTACTTC	CASSLRQGVDEQYF
TRBV7-8	TRBD2	few	TRBJ2-1	TGTGCCAGCAGCCTCCCCGGGTCGACTAGCGGCGACTACAATGAGCAGTTCTTC	CASSLPGSTSGDYNEQFF
TRBV3-1	NA	NA	TRBJ2-1	TGTGCCAGCAGCCCGCGTGGTAGCGGAGCCTACAATGAGCAGTTCTTC	CASSPRGSGAYNEQFF
TRBV11-2	NA	few	TRBJ2-5	TGTGCCAGCAGCCTATCGGAGACCCAGTACTTC	CASSLSETQYF
TRBV6-1	NA	few	TRBJ2-7	TGTGCCAGCAGTGGTGTTAGCCTCGGCGAGCAGTACTTC	CASSGVSLGEQYF
TRBV5-6	TRBD2	NA	TRBJ2-1	TGTGCCAGCAGCTTTAGCGGGAGGTCCCATGAGCAGTTCTTC	CASSFSGRSHEQFF
TRBV7-2	NA	NA	TRBJ2-3	TGTGCCAGCAGCTTAGGGGGGAGACCAGATACGCAGTATTTT	CASSLGGRPDTQYF
TRBV6-1	NA	few	TRBJ2-1	TGTGCCAGCAGTGAAGCGCGGGGATGGAGGGACGAAGCTGAGCAGTTCTTC	CASSEARGWRDEAEQFF
TRBV7-6	NA	NA	TRBJ2-7	TGTGCCAGCAGCCCTCCGAACTCCTGGATGGGGGAGCAGTACTTC	CASSPPNSWMGEQYF
TRBV7-9	TRBD1	NA	TRBJ2-5	TGTGCCAGCAGCCGTGGGACAGTAGCAGAGACCCAGTACTTC	CASSRGTVAETQYF
TRBV10-3	NA	NA	TRBJ2-7	TGTGCCATCCGGGACGCTTACTACGAGCAGTACTTC	CAIRDAYYEQYF
TRBV6-5	NA	NA	TRBJ2-5	TGTGCCAGCAGTCTTACAGAGACCCAAGAGACCCAGTACTTC	CASSLTETQETQYF
TRBV7-8	NA	NA	TRBJ2-5	TGTGCCAGCAGCTTAGGTGACAGGACCCAAGAGACCCAGTACTTC	CASSLGDRTQETQYF
TRBV27	NA	few	TRBJ1-1	TGTGCCAGCAGTTTCTCCGGGACGGCTGAAGCTTTCTTT	CASSFSGTAEAFF
TRBV27	NA	few	TRBJ1-2	TGTGCCAGCAGTCTCAGGATTAACTATGGCTACACCTTC	CASSLRINYGYTF
TRBV10-2	NA	NA	TRBJ2-5	TGCGCCAGCAGTAGCGGACGGTCCCGCGAGGAGACCCAGTACTTC	CASSSGRSREETQYF
TRBV7-9	TRBD1	few	TRBJ2-4	TGTGCCAGCATGCTCGACAGGGGGTCAGCCAAAAACATTCAGTACTTC	CASMLDRGSAKNIQYF
TRBV27	TRBD1	few	TRBJ1-1	TGTGCCAGCAGTTTAATAGGGGGCGGCACTGAAGCTTTCTTT	CASSLIGGGTEAFF
TRBV18	TRBD2	NA	TRBJ2-2	TGTGCCAGCTCATCAGAGACTAGCTCGGCCGGGGAGCTGTTTTTT	CASSSETSSAGELFF
TRBV7-9	NA	few	TRBJ2-7	TGTGCCAGCAGCCCTCCCCCCGCTTACGAGCAGTACTTC	CASSPPPAYEQYF
TRBV3-1	NA	NA	TRBJ2-3	TGTGCCAGCAGCCAAGATGGAGCCAAAAGAGGTACAGATACGCAGTATTTT	CASSQDGAKRGTDTQYF
TRBV7-2	TRBD2	many	TRBJ2-3	TGTGCCAGCAGCCCCCTCAGCGGGGGGCCGGATACGCAGTATTTT	CASSPLSGGPDTQYF
TRBV7-8	NA	few	TRBJ2-1	TGTGCCAGCACCCTGGGCAGCGATGAGCAGTTCTTC	CASTLGSDEQFF
TRBV4-2	TRBD1	many	TRBJ1-4	TGTGCCAGCAGCCAGGTACACAGGGGGCTGGATGAAAAACTGTTTTTT	CASSQVHRGLDEKLFF
TRBV19	NA	NA	TRBJ2-7	TGTGCCAGTAGTATAGAGGCAGGACGGGACGAGCAGTACTTC	CASSIEAGRDEQYF
TRBV4-1	TRBD2	many	TRBJ2-7	TGCGCCAGCAGTCCCCTAGCGGGAGGGGGCGAGCAGTACTTC	CASSPLAGGGEQYF
TRBV7-8	NA	NA	TRBJ1-2	TGTGCCAGCAGCTTAGGTGGGGGAGGGGATCCCCTCTATGGCTACACCTTC	CASSLGGGGDPLYGYTF
TRBV7-2	NA	few	TRBJ2-1	TGTGCCAGCAGCGACCCGTGGACCCGGACCCTCAATGAGCAGTTCTTC	CASSDPWTRTLNEQFF
TRBV7-2	NA	many	TRBJ2-1	TGTGCCAGCAGCTCGTCGGGGTCGGGGAATGAGCAGTTCTTC	CASSSSGSGNEQFF
TRBV7-6	NA	few	TRBJ2-7	TGTGCCAGCAGCGAAGGTCCCACCTACGAGCAGTACTTC	CASSEGPTYEQYF
TRBV25-1	NA	few	TRBJ1-1	TGTGCCAGCAGTAAGGGCACTGAAGCTTTCTTT	CASSKGTEAFF
TRBV7-9	TRBD2	NA	TRBJ2-1	TGTGCCAGCAGCACGTCTAGCGGGGGGTACTACAATGAGCAGTTCTTC	CASSTSSGGYYNEQFF
TRBV6-2/TRBV6-3	TRBD1	NA	TRBJ1-5	TGTGCCAGCACGGCGACAGGGGGCAGTCAGCCCCAGCATTTT	CASTATGGSQPQHF